The rows below give T cell receptor beta chains drawn from one sample of a study of T cell responses to AZD1222 COVID-19 vaccine. Measured with immunoSEQ multiplex PCR; TCRdb has only the in-frame clones, and not every one. The sample shows about 110,000 clones, roughly four fifths of them seen only once. The input for sequencing was peripheral blood, taken on day 0 of AZD1222 vaccination. The receptor source for this set is an adult in good health. Both conserved end residues are part of each CDR3. A D gene is named only where the DNA matches it firmly. The size entry is marked missing in some rows and otherwise reads once, few, many or a size class.

d_call: TRBD1; clone_size: NA; j_call: TRBJ2-2; v_call: TRBV5-1; cdr3_nt: TGCGCCAGCAGCCGACAGGGCACCGGGGAGCTGTTTTTT; cdr3_aa: CASSRQGTGELFF
d_call: NA; clone_size: NA; j_call: TRBJ2-7; v_call: TRBV6-5; cdr3_nt: TGTGCCAGCAGTTACTCAACGGAGTACGAGCAGTACTTC; cdr3_aa: CASSYSTEYEQYF
d_call: TRBD1; clone_size: NA; j_call: TRBJ1-2; v_call: TRBV6-5; cdr3_nt: TGTGCCAGCAGCCACCGGGACAGCCGATATGGCTACACCTTC; cdr3_aa: CASSHRDSRYGYTF
d_call: NA; clone_size: NA; j_call: TRBJ2-5; v_call: TRBV7-2; cdr3_nt: TGTGCCAGCAGCTTATGGCGGGACCTCATGTACCAAGAGACCCAGTACTTC; cdr3_aa: CASSLWRDLMYQETQYF
d_call: TRBD2; clone_size: NA; j_call: TRBJ2-1; v_call: TRBV7-9; cdr3_nt: TGTGCCAGCAGCTTAAGGCCTAGCGGGAGTGGGGATGAGCAGTTCTTC; cdr3_aa: CASSLRPSGSGDEQFF
d_call: TRBD1; clone_size: NA; j_call: TRBJ1-5; v_call: TRBV30; cdr3_nt: TGTGCCTGGGGACAGGGGATTAATCAGCCCCAGCATTTT; cdr3_aa: CAWGQGINQPQHF
d_call: TRBD1; clone_size: NA; j_call: TRBJ1-5; v_call: TRBV18; cdr3_nt: TGTGCCAGCTCCCCAAGTGGGACAGGGTTTCAGCCCCAGCATTTT; cdr3_aa: CASSPSGTGFQPQHF
d_call: TRBD1; clone_size: NA; j_call: TRBJ2-4; v_call: TRBV5-1; cdr3_nt: TGCGCCAGCAGCGGGGGACAGGGGACCAAAAACATTCAGTACTTC; cdr3_aa: CASSGGQGTKNIQYF
d_call: NA; clone_size: NA; j_call: TRBJ2-7; v_call: TRBV12-5; cdr3_nt: TGTGCTAGTGGTTTGCTACGTCTCGACAGCTGCTCCTACGAGCAGTACTTC; cdr3_aa: CASGLLRLDSCSYEQYF
d_call: NA; clone_size: NA; j_call: TRBJ2-1; v_call: TRBV4-3; cdr3_nt: TGCGCCAGCAGCCAAGATAGTGCTAGCGAGTACAATGAGCAGTTCTTC; cdr3_aa: CASSQDSASEYNEQFF
d_call: NA; clone_size: few; j_call: TRBJ2-5; v_call: TRBV5-5; cdr3_nt: TGTGCCAGCAGCTTGGGGGACTTCCGCTTGGAGACCCAGTACTTC; cdr3_aa: CASSLGDFRLETQYF
d_call: TRBD1; clone_size: NA; j_call: TRBJ1-2; v_call: TRBV30; cdr3_nt: TGTGCCTGGAGCAATCCGGGACAGAATAAATTGAACTATGGCTACACCTTC; cdr3_aa: CAWSNPGQNKLNYGYTF
d_call: NA; clone_size: NA; j_call: TRBJ1-1; v_call: TRBV12-3/TRBV12-4; cdr3_nt: TGTGCCAGCAGTTGGAGGGGAACTGAAGCTTTCTTT; cdr3_aa: CASSWRGTEAFF
d_call: TRBD2; clone_size: NA; j_call: TRBJ2-5; v_call: TRBV6-2/TRBV6-3; cdr3_nt: TGTGCCAGCAGCTTCTTAGGAGGGTTAGCGGGGTTACAAGAGACCCAGTACTTC; cdr3_aa: CASSFLGGLAGLQETQYF
d_call: NA; clone_size: NA; j_call: TRBJ1-1; v_call: TRBV3-1/TRBV3-2; cdr3_nt: TGTGCCAGCAGCAGCACAGCGAACACTGAAGCTTTCTTT; cdr3_aa: CASSSTANTEAFF
d_call: TRBD1; clone_size: once; j_call: TRBJ2-3; v_call: TRBV6-5; cdr3_nt: TGTGCCAGCAGTTACGACGAAGTACAGGGGACGCAGTATTTT; cdr3_aa: CASSYDEVQGTQYF
d_call: NA; clone_size: NA; j_call: TRBJ2-2; v_call: TRBV7-2; cdr3_nt: TGTGCCAGCAGCGCAGTAGTGTCCTTAGTAGCCGGGGAGCTGTTTTTT; cdr3_aa: CASSAVVSLVAGELFF
d_call: NA; clone_size: NA; j_call: TRBJ1-1; v_call: TRBV19; cdr3_nt: TGTGCCAGTAGTATTACGGGTACCAAGAACACTGAAGCTTTCTTT; cdr3_aa: CASSITGTKNTEAFF
d_call: NA; clone_size: NA; j_call: TRBJ1-1; v_call: TRBV11-2; cdr3_nt: TGTGCCAGCAGCTTAGCGGGATGGGGAACTGAAGCTTTCTTT; cdr3_aa: CASSLAGWGTEAFF
d_call: NA; clone_size: few; j_call: TRBJ2-6; v_call: TRBV7-8; cdr3_nt: TGTGCCAGCAGCTTGGCAGGGGTGAAGAACGTCCTGACTTTC; cdr3_aa: CASSLAGVKNVLTF
d_call: TRBD1; clone_size: NA; j_call: TRBJ1-5; v_call: TRBV30; cdr3_nt: TGTGCCTGGAGACCCCAGGGGGGAAATCAGCCCCAGCATTTT; cdr3_aa: CAWRPQGGNQPQHF
d_call: NA; clone_size: NA; j_call: TRBJ2-6; v_call: TRBV19; cdr3_nt: TGTGCCAGTAGTATCGGGACATTTCACTCTGGGGCCAACGTCCTGACTTTC; cdr3_aa: CASSIGTFHSGANVLTF
d_call: NA; clone_size: once; j_call: TRBJ1-5; v_call: TRBV15; cdr3_nt: TGTGCCACCAGCAGAGGGTTGCTCAATCAGCCCCAGCATTTT; cdr3_aa: CATSRGLLNQPQHF
d_call: TRBD1; clone_size: once; j_call: TRBJ1-3; v_call: TRBV9; cdr3_nt: TGTGCCAGCAGCGCGGACAGGCCTCTCTCTGGAAACACCATATATTTT; cdr3_aa: CASSADRPLSGNTIYF
d_call: NA; clone_size: NA; j_call: TRBJ1-5; v_call: TRBV24-1; cdr3_nt: TGTGCCACCAGTGATGCCGGTCCCCGGGGCAATCAGCCCCAGCATTTT; cdr3_aa: CATSDAGPRGNQPQHF
d_call: NA; clone_size: once; j_call: TRBJ2-4; v_call: TRBV19; cdr3_nt: TGTGCCAGTTCAGTGGCTAACCGGGACATTCAGTACTTC; cdr3_aa: CASSVANRDIQYF
d_call: TRBD1; clone_size: NA; j_call: TRBJ2-7; v_call: TRBV28; cdr3_nt: TGTGCCAGCAGCCTACAAGGGACAGGGGGCGAGTACGAGCAGTACTTC; cdr3_aa: CASSLQGTGGEYEQYF
d_call: TRBD1; clone_size: NA; j_call: TRBJ1-1; v_call: TRBV2; cdr3_nt: TGTGCCAGGTCCCCCAGGGGGGGCACTGAAGCTTTCTTT; cdr3_aa: CARSPRGGTEAFF
d_call: NA; clone_size: NA; j_call: TRBJ1-2; v_call: TRBV18; cdr3_nt: TGTGCCAGCTCACAAGGACTGGACTATGGCTACACCTTC; cdr3_aa: CASSQGLDYGYTF
d_call: TRBD2; clone_size: NA; j_call: TRBJ2-7; v_call: TRBV20-1; cdr3_nt: TGCAGTGCTCTAGCGGGGGGGGAGCAGTACTTC; cdr3_aa: CSALAGGEQYF
d_call: TRBD1; clone_size: NA; j_call: TRBJ1-5; v_call: TRBV5-4; cdr3_nt: TGTGCCAGCAGCAGACAGGGGCGTGGGGATCAGCCCCAGCATTTT; cdr3_aa: CASSRQGRGDQPQHF
d_call: NA; clone_size: NA; j_call: TRBJ2-2; v_call: TRBV9; cdr3_nt: TGTGCCAGCAGCCATAGGGGGTTTAACACCGGGGAGCTGTTTTTT; cdr3_aa: CASSHRGFNTGELFF
d_call: TRBD2; clone_size: once; j_call: TRBJ2-7; v_call: TRBV7-7; cdr3_nt: TGTGCTAGCAGCTTATTCTTGCGGGAGGGAACCTACGAGCAGTACTTC; cdr3_aa: CASSLFLREGTYEQYF
d_call: TRBD2; clone_size: NA; j_call: TRBJ2-3; v_call: TRBV3-1/TRBV3-2; cdr3_nt: TGTGCCAGCAGCCAACCTAGCGGGGCGGGGGCCACAGATACGCAGTATTTT; cdr3_aa: CASSQPSGAGATDTQYF
d_call: NA; clone_size: NA; j_call: TRBJ2-1; v_call: TRBV9; cdr3_nt: TGTGCCAGCACCCCAACTAGAGGGGGTAATGAGCAGTTCTTC; cdr3_aa: CASTPTRGGNEQFF
d_call: NA; clone_size: NA; j_call: TRBJ1-5; v_call: TRBV6-5; cdr3_nt: TGTGCCAGTCAGATTACTTTCAATCAGCCCCAGCATTTT; cdr3_aa: CASQITFNQPQHF
d_call: NA; clone_size: NA; j_call: TRBJ1-1; v_call: TRBV6-5; cdr3_nt: TGTGCCAGCAGAGGGGGTTTCACTGAAGCTTTCTTT; cdr3_aa: CASRGGFTEAFF
d_call: NA; clone_size: NA; j_call: TRBJ2-3; v_call: TRBV13; cdr3_nt: TGTGCCAGCAGCACGACGGGATACCGGGACTCCAGCACAGATACGCAGTATTTT; cdr3_aa: CASSTTGYRDSSTDTQYF
d_call: TRBD1; clone_size: NA; j_call: TRBJ1-1; v_call: TRBV10-3; cdr3_nt: TGTGCCATCAGTGGACAGGGGCGCACTGAAGCTTTCTTT; cdr3_aa: CAISGQGRTEAFF
d_call: TRBD2; clone_size: NA; j_call: TRBJ2-3; v_call: TRBV15; cdr3_nt: TGTGCCACCGCCGGCGGGGGTACAGATACGCAGTATTTT; cdr3_aa: CATAGGGTDTQYF
d_call: NA; clone_size: NA; j_call: TRBJ1-2; v_call: TRBV20-1; cdr3_nt: TGCAGTGCTAGTCTGGGGGCAGGGGGCTACACCTTC; cdr3_aa: CSASLGAGGYTF
d_call: NA; clone_size: NA; j_call: TRBJ2-7; v_call: TRBV2; cdr3_nt: TGTGCCAGCAGTGAAATGGCCCTTATTCCCTACGAGCAGTACTTC; cdr3_aa: CASSEMALIPYEQYF